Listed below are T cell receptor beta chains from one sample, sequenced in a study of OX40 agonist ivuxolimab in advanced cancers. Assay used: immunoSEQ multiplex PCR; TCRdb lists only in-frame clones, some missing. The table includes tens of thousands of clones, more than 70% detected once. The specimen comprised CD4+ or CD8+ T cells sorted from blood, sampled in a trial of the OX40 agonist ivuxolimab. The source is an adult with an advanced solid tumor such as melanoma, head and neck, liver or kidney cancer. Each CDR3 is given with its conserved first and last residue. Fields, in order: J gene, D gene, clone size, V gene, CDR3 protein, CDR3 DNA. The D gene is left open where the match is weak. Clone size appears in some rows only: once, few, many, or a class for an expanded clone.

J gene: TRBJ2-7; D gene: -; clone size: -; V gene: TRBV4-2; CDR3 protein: CASSQGSAEQYF; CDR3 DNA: TGTGCCAGCAGCCAAGGGTCAGCCGAGCAGTACTTC
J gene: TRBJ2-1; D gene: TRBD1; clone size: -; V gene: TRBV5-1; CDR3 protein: CASSLVGQGYNEQFF; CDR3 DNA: TGCGCCAGCAGCTTGGTAGGACAGGGCTACAATGAGCAGTTCTTC
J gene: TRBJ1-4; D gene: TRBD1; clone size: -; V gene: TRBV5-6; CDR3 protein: CASSWAGTGSEKLFF; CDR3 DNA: TGTGCCAGCAGCTGGGCCGGGACAGGGAGTGAAAAACTGTTTTTT
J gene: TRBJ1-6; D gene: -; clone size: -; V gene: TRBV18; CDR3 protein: CASSNGQPDNSPLHF; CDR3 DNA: TGTGCCAGCTCAAACGGACAGCCGGATAATTCACCCCTCCACTTT
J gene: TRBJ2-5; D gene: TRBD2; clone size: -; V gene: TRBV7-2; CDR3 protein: CASSLVGGGPRTQYF; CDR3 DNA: TGTGCCAGCAGCTTAGTCGGGGGGGGACCGCGGACCCAGTACTTC
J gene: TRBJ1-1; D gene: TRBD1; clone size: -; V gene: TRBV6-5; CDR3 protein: CASSYTPGQRTTEAFF; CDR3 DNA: TGTGCCAGCAGTTACACGCCGGGACAGCGCACCACTGAAGCTTTCTTT
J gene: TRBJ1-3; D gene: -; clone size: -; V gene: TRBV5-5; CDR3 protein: CASPRLWTDGNTIYF; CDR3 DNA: TGTGCCAGCCCCCGGCTTTGGACGGATGGAAACACCATATATTTT
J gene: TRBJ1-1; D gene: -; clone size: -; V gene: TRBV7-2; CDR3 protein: CASSLRGGTEAFF; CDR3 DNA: TGTGCCAGCAGCCTCCGTGGGGGCACTGAAGCTTTCTTT
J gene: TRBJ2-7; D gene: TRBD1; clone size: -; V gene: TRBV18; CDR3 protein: CASSPTGTGVSYEQYF; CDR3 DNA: TGTGCCAGCTCACCCACCGGGACAGGGGTGTCCTACGAGCAGTACTTC
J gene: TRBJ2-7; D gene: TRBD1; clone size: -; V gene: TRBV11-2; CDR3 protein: CASSLGTGGMSYEQYF; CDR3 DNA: TGTGCCAGCAGCTTAGGGACAGGGGGGATGTCCTACGAGCAGTACTTC
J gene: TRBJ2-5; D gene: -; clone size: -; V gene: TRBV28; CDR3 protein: CASSFGRAYQETQYF; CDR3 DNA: TGTGCCAGCAGTTTCGGTAGGGCCTACCAAGAGACCCAGTACTTC
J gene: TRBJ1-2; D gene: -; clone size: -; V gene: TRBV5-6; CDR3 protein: CASSLVTLTEKGSYGYTF; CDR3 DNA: TGTGCCAGCAGCCTTGTCACCCTGACGGAAAAAGGGAGCTATGGCTACACCTTC
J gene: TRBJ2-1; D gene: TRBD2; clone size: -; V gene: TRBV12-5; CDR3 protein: CASQRGSFYNEQFF; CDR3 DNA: TGTGCTAGTCAGCGGGGGTCCTTCTACAATGAGCAGTTCTTC
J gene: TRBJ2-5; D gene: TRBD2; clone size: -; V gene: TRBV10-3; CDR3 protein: CAISESGAGMETQYF; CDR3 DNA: TGTGCCATCAGTGAGTCGGGAGCGGGGATGGAGACCCAGTACTTC
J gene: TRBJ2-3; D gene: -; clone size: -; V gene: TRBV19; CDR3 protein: CASRDSGTDTQYF; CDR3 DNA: TGTGCCAGTAGGGACTCGGGCACAGATACGCAGTATTTT
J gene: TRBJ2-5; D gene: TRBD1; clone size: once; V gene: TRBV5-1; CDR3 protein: CASSSTWDRGYQYF; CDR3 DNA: TGCGCCAGCAGCTCAACCTGGGACAGGGGGTACCAGTACTTC
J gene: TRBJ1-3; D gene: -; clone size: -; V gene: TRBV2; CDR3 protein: CASSEVVGVGNTIYF; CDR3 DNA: TGTGCCAGCAGTGAAGTGGTAGGGGTTGGAAACACCATATATTTT
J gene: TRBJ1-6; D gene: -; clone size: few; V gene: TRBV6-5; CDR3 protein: CASSYQTGLNSPLHF; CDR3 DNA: TGTGCCAGCAGTTACCAGACAGGATTGAATTCACCCCTCCACTTT
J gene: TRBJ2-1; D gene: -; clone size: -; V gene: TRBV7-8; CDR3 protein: CASSWGASSYNEQFF; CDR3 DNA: TGTGCCAGCAGCTGGGGGGCAAGCTCCTACAATGAGCAGTTCTTC
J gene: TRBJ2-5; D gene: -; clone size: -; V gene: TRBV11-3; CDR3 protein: CASSSGGQPQETQYF; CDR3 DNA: TGTGCCAGCAGCTCGGGCGGGCAGCCCCAAGAGACCCAGTACTTC
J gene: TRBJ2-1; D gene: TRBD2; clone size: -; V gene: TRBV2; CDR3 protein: CASSPILAGGEQFF; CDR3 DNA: TGTGCCAGCAGTCCCATCCTAGCGGGCGGTGAGCAGTTCTTC
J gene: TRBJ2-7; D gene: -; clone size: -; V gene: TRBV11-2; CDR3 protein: CASSLNSYEQYF; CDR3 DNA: TGTGCCAGCAGCTTAAACTCCTACGAGCAGTACTTC
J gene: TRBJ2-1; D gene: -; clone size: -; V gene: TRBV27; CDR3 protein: CASSLDKVNEQFF; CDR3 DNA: TGTGCCAGCAGCCTGGACAAGGTCAATGAGCAGTTCTTC
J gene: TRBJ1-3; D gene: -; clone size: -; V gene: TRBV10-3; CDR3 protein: CAISGGGQGSGNTIYF; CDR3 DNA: TGTGCCATCAGTGGAGGCGGCCAAGGGTCTGGAAACACCATATATTTT
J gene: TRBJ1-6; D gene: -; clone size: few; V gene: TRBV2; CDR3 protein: CASSEGLSGSYNSPLHF; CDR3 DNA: TGTGCCAGCAGTGAGGGTCTTTCCGGCTCCTATAATTCACCCCTCCACTTT
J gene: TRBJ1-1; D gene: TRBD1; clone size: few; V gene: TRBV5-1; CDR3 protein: CASSLVGQGHPYGTEAFF; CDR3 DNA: TGCGCCAGCAGCTTGGTAGGACAGGGGCATCCTTATGGCACTGAAGCTTTCTTT
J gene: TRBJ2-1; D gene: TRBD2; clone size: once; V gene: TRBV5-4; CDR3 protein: CASSLGLADYNEQFF; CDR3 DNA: TGTGCCAGCAGCTTGGGACTAGCGGACTACAATGAGCAGTTCTTC
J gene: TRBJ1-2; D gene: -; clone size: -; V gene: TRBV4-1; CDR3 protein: CASSQVDVSYGYTF; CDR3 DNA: TGCGCCAGCAGCCAAGTCGACGTCTCATATGGCTACACCTTC
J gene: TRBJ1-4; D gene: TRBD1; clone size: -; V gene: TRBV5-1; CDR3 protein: CASREGANEKLFF; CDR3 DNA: TGCGCCAGCAGGGAGGGGGCCAATGAAAAACTGTTTTTT
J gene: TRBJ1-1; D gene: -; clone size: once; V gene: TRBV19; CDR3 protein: CASTADVRGNTEAFF; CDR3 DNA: TGTGCCAGTACCGCGGATGTAAGGGGAAACACTGAAGCTTTCTTT
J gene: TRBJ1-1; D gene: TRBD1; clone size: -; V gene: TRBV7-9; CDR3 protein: CASSQGTGAEAFF; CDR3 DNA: TGTGCCAGCAGTCAAGGGACAGGGGCTGAAGCTTTCTTT
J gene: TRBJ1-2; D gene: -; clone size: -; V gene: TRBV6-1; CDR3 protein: CASSPRTGAGYTF; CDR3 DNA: TGTGCCAGCAGTCCGAGAACAGGCGCTGGCTACACCTTC
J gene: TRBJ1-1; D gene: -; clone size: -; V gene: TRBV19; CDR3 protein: CASTRAGTNTEAFF; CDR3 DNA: TGTGCCAGTACCCGGGCGGGCACGAACACTGAAGCTTTCTTT
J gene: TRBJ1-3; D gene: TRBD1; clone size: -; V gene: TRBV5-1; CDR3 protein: CASSLRTGGNFNSGNTIYF; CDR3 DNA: TGCGCCAGCAGTTTGAGGACAGGGGGCAACTTTAACTCTGGAAACACCATATATTTT
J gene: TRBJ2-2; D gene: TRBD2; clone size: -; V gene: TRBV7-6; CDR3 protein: CASSSPGGRTGELFF; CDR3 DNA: TGTGCCAGCAGCTCTCCGGGGGGACGCACCGGGGAGCTGTTTTTT
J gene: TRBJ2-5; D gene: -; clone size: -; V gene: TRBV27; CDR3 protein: CASRASLGSETQYF; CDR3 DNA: TGTGCCAGCAGGGCTAGTTTAGGATCAGAGACCCAGTACTTC
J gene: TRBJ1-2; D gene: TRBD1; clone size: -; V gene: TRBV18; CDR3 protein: CASSPDREGGYTF; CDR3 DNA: TGTGCCAGCTCACCGGACAGGGAAGGTGGCTACACCTTC
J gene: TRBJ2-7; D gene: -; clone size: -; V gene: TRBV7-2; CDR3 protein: CASSPYYEQYF; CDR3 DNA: TGTGCCAGCAGCCCTTACTACGAGCAGTACTTC
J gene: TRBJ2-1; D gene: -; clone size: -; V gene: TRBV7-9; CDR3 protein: CASSRRGTQGRNEQFF; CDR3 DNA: TGTGCCAGCAGCCGAAGGGGGACACAGGGGAGGAATGAGCAGTTCTTC
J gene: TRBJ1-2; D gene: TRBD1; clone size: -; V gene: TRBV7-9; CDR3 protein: CASSLISDRVDGYTF; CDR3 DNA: TGTGCCAGCAGCTTAATCTCGGACAGGGTCGATGGCTACACCTTC
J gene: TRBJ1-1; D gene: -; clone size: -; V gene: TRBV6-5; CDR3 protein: CASSSLDGGAEAFF; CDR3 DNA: TGTGCCAGCAGTTCCCTGGACGGAGGAGCTGAAGCTTTCTTT
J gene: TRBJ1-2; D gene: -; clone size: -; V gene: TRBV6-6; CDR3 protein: CASNLRGGYGYTF; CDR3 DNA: TGTGCCAGCAACTTACGAGGGGGGTATGGCTACACCTTC
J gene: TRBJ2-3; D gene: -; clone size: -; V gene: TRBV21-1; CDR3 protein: CASSGQRFPDTQYF; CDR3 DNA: TGTGCCAGCAGCGGACAGCGTTTCCCAGATACGCAGTATTTT
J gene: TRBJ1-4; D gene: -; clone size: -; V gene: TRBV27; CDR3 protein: CASSSRRVNEKLFF; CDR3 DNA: TGTGCCAGCAGTTCCCGCAGGGTGAATGAAAAACTGTTTTTT
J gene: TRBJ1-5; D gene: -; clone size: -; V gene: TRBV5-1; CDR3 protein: CASSLGTAGNQPQHF; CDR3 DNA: TGCGCCAGCAGCTTGGGGACAGCAGGCAATCAGCCCCAGCATTTT
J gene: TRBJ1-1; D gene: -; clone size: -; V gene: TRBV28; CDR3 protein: CASRPSGQPNTEAFF; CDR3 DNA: TGTGCCAGCAGGCCGTCGGGACAACCGAACACTGAAGCTTTCTTT
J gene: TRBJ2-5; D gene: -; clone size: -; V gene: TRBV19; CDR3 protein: CASSLGETQYF; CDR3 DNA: TGTGCCAGTAGTTTAGGAGAGACCCAGTACTTC
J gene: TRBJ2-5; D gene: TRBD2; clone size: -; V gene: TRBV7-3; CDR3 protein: CASSSGVAGGQETQYF; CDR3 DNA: TGTGCCAGCAGCTCAGGGGTAGCGGGGGGTCAAGAGACCCAGTACTTC
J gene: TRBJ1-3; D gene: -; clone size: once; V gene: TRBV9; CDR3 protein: CASSPSGNTIYF; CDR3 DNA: TGTGCCAGCAGCCCCAGCGGAAACACCATATATTTT
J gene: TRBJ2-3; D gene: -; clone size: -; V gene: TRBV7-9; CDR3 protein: CASSRGVGTVSTDTQYF; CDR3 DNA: TGTGCCAGCAGCCGGGGAGTGGGCACGGTTAGCACAGATACGCAGTATTTT